This entry lists 16 T cell receptor beta chains sequenced from one sample in a study of identical twins. MiXCR was run by TCRdb on the 5' RACE reads, yielding one entry per CDR3 protein. The sample lists around 1.7 million distinct CDR3 sequences; about 30% were seen once. The material sequenced was cord blood. The source of these receptors is a newborn girl in good health.

Points on this clonotype: It may be a read error: a sequence one base away is much more abundant. This rearrangement joins TRBV10-3 to TRBJ2-7; D uncertain. In germline, CDR1 is ENHRY, CDR2 SYGVKD. V lost 4 bases, J lost 3 bases, and 10 bases lay in between. The CDR3 consists of 13 residues. The CDR3 loop reads CAISASCGYEQYF. Written as DNA, the CDR3 is TGTGCCATCAGTGCTTCATGTGGCTACGAGCAGTACTTC.

Notes on this clonotype: The germline gene is not matched at one end of the junction; a read error may be the cause. CDR3 coding DNA: TGTGCCGGCAGCGCCGGATCTAGCACAGATACGCAGTATTTT. Protein product: CAGSAGSSTDTQYF. The chain uses TRBV25-1 and TRBJ2-3, with no clear D. This CDR3 has 14 residues. Germline CDR1 is MGHDK and CDR2 is SYGVNS.

The rearrangement links TRBV6-5 to TRBJ2-7; 7 positions agree with TRBD2. Per germline, CDR1 MNHEY and CDR2 SVGAGI. This CDR3 contains 14 residues. V trimming: 6 bases; J trimming: 7 bases; junction bases outside the gene matches: 12. The CDR3 DNA is TGTGCCAGCAGCTCTAGCGGACCATACAATGAGCAGTACTTC. Translation: CASSSSGPYNEQYF.

This clonotype has at least ten counts. V and J are TRBV27 and TRBJ1-2; D uncertain. In germline, CDR1 is MNHEY, CDR2 SMNVEV (reference sequence). This CDR3 has 12 residues. V shed 6 bases and J shed 3 bases, with 8 bases lying between them. Here the CDR3 reads CASSPDHYGYTF. DNA for the CDR3: TGTGCCAGCAGCCCTGATCACTATGGCTACACCTTC.

In this sample, this clonotype turned up a few times. CDR3 sequence: CASSKRQVKFF. The CDR3 region has the DNA TGTGCCAGCAGTAAAAGGCAGGTGAAGTTCTTC. The chain combines TRBV2 with TRBJ2-1; D call uncertain. Between the trimmed V and J ends, which lost 5 bases and 14 bases, there was a span of 13 bases. Germline V gene lookup returns CDR1 SNHLY and CDR2 FYNNEI. The length of the CDR3 is 11 residues.

To note about this clonotype: At one end, the junction sequence differs from germline, possibly due to a read error. The chain recombines TRBV13 with TRBJ1-6; 8 bases match TRBD1. Germline lookup yields CDR1 PRHDT and CDR2 FYEKMQ (reference sequence). The CDR3 sequence is 14 residues long. Here the CDR3 reads CASSLWDRNSPPHF. The CDR3 region has the DNA TGTGCCAGCAGCTTATGGGACAGGAATTCACCCCCCCACTTT. The variable domain in full, with the rest retrieved from reference TRBV13 and TRBJ1-6, is AAGVIQSPRHLIKEKRETATLKCYPIPRHDTVYWYQQGPGQDPQFLISFYEKMQSDKGSIPDRFSAQQFSDYHSELNMSSLELGDSALYFCASSLWDRNSPPHFGNGTRLTVT.

The chain recombines TRBV4-1 with TRBJ1-2, with 7 positions matching TRBD1. Losses at the gene ends were 1 base for V and 4 bases for J; bases not matched to a gene: 12. The CDR3 consists of 17 residues. Germline CDR1 and CDR2: MGHRA and YSYEKL. Here the CDR3 DNA reads TGCGCCAGCAGCCAAGCAACTACCCCACAGGGGAGCTATGGCTACACCTTC. It yields the protein CASSQATTPQGSYGYTF.

This clonotype has a count of ten or more. One junction end disagrees with the germline gene, perhaps due to a read error. J is TRBJ1-1 and V is TRBV5-1, with TRBD1 as a possible D gene (6 bases). Germline CDR1 reads SGHRS; CDR2 reads YFSETQ. The CDR3 has 14 amino acids. The CDR3 here is CASSLQGSNTEAFF. Written as DNA, the CDR3 is TGTGCCAGCAGCTTACAGGGCTCGAACACTGAAGCTTTCTTT.

This sequence joins TRBV5-6 and TRBJ2-1, with 9 nucleotides matching TRBD1. This CDR3 is built from 14 residues. The germline gives CDR1 SGHDT, CDR2 YYEEEE. V was clipped by 0 bases and J by 10 bases; unmatched bases: 5. The CDR3 here is CASSLDRGHREQFF. The CDR3 DNA is TGTGCCAGCAGCTTGGACAGGGGGCATCGCGAGCAGTTCTTC. The whole variable domain, filled in from reference TRBV5-6 and TRBJ2-1, reads DAGVTQSPTHLIKTRGQQVTLRCSPKSGHDTVSWYQQALGQGPQFIFQYYEEEERQRGNFPDRFSGHQFPNYSSELNVNALLLGDSALYLCASSLDRGHREQFFGPGTRLTVL.

This clonotype was picked up a small number of times. The V and J genes are TRBV12-3 or TRBV12-4 and TRBJ2-1; tentatively, D is TRBD1 (6 bases). This CDR3 region has 14 residues. Trimming cost V 5 bases and J 6 bases, with 14 bases left between them. The CDR3 region has the DNA TGTGCCAGCAGTCCCCGAGGGGGAAGCAATGAGCAGTTCTTC. Its protein product is CASSPRGGSNEQFF.

This clonotype has at least ten counts. V and J are TRBV4-2 and TRBJ1-5, with TRBD1 as a possible D gene (6 bases). Looked up from germline, CDR1 is LGHNA and CDR2 is YNFKEQ. V lost 0 bases and J lost 2, with 11 bases in between. The CDR3 has 16 amino acids. The CDR3 region is CASSQDRGAGNQPQHF. Here the CDR3 DNA reads TGTGCCAGCAGCCAAGATAGGGGGGCTGGCAATCAGCCCCAGCATTTT.

V usage is TRBV20-1 and J usage is TRBJ1-2; D may be TRBD1 (5 bases). In germline, CDR1 is DFQATT, CDR2 SNEGSKA (reference sequence). With 2 bases removed from V and 0 bases from J, the gap between germline ends came to 13 bases. The CDR3 is made up of 15 amino acids. The CDR3, as DNA: TGCAGTGCTAGATCTTCGGGGCAGTCTAACTATGGCTACACCTTC. It specifies CSARSSGQSNYGYTF.

This clonotype was seen a handful of times. The chain employs TRBV10-3 and TRBJ2-1; D not resolved. CDR3 size: 13 residues. The V and J ends lost 6 bases and 0 bases respectively, with 6 bases between them. Germline values: CDR1 ENHRY, CDR2 SYGVKD. The CDR3 here is CAIRADSYNEQFF. In DNA form, the CDR3 reads TGTGCCATCAGGGCGGACTCCTACAATGAGCAGTTCTTC.

This chain joins TRBV4-1 and TRBJ1-2; TRBD1 aligns across 7 bases. Germline CDR1 reads MGHRA; CDR2 reads YSYEKL. V lost 0 bases and J lost 3; bases outside the gene matches: 10. CDR3 size: 17 residues. This CDR3 reads CASSQDRDSRWHYGYTF. The CDR3 nucleotides read TGCGCCAGCAGCCAAGATAGGGACAGCCGTTGGCACTATGGCTACACCTTC.

The genes are TRBV27 and TRBJ1-4, with 9 bases matching TRBD1. CDR3 size: 13 residues. Looked up from germline, CDR1 is MNHEY and CDR2 is SMNVEV (reference sequence). V trimming: 7 bases; J trimming: 8 bases; junction bases outside the gene matches: 5. The CDR3 nucleotides are TGTGCCAGCAAGACAGGGGGGAAAGAAAAACTGTTTTTT. This sequence encodes CASKTGGKEKLFF.

V and J are TRBV11-2 and TRBJ2-5; 8 bases are shared with TRBD1. The CDR3 is 16 amino acids. Germline values: CDR1 SGHAT, CDR2 FQNNGV. V lost 4 bases to trimming and J lost 2 bases; unmatched junction nucleotides: 9. CDR3 DNA: TGTGCCAGCAGCTCCATAGGACAGGGTTGGCAAGAGACCCAGTACTTC. This gives the protein CASSSIGQGWQETQYF.